Given below is one T cell receptor beta chain in context. Its antigen remains unidentified. Nothing much larger sits one base from this clone, and base qualities are not available. From the germline V gene (reference sequence), CDR1 is MNHEY and CDR2 is SMNVEV. V is pruned by 5 bases and J by 4 bases, leaving 3 bases of the junction without a gene match. The CDR3 has 14 amino acids, counting the end cysteine and phenylalanine. Only CDR3 DNA is held: 42 bases, read in frame from base 1. This specimen belongs to a study of blood T cell repertoires in COVID-19 (dated by TCRdb to about 2020). As for the study more broadly: Samples from collaborators originated in the United States, Italy and Spain and spanned both the acute and convalescent phases of COVID-19. The prospective study material was composed of cDNA or gDNA derived from T cells, B-cell-depleted T cells, or PBMCs. Deeply sampled blood TCRbeta repertoires from subjects exposed to, actively infected with, or recovered from COVID-19 were included in the dataset. The repertoires were made available in a free public database intended to serve as a resource for research on the immune response to SARS-CoV-2. Samples were obtained from the ongoing ImmuneRACE study (first 160 participants) and from 950 to 1,500 subjects provided by 6 global collaborators. Sample metadata almost always included a de-identified subject ID, COVID-19 status, age in years and sex. Where available, HLA class I and class II types were taken from metadata supplied by the sample provider and were not determined by assay-based typing.

General conclusions and limits of the study: The amount of clinical and demographic metadata varied by source and participant and was provided uncurated.

The immunoSEQ Assay, a bias-controlled multiplex PCR, was used to amplify TCRbeta CDR3 regions from genomic DNA. For the original study's pipeline: The number of nucleated cells in each sample was estimated by amplification of reference gene primers within the assay. To quantify the absolute abundance of each unique TCRbeta CDR3 rearrangement, sequence reads were collapsed and filtered. For each sample, productive Simpson clonality was calculated as the square root of Simpson's diversity index across productive rearrangements. Here the immuneACCESS table is served through TCRdb, limited to in-frame sequences with V and J called. Missing clones are a known gap in these copies; in checked studies unresolved V genes cover under half, and the rest lacks a known reason. From that table come the V and J calls and clone size; the DNA was used to work out D and trimming. The sample table holds almost 250,000 clones, of which around nine tenths were seen once. Of the sample, roughly 1.7% is held by the ten largest clones.

Enrolling through a virtual design, the prospective study's participants ranged in age from roughly 18 to 89 years and lived across around 25 United States geographic areas. In the prospective study, participants were assigned to cohorts based on the clinical history participants reported in a screening survey and a study questionnaire. ImmuneRACE Cohort 3 recovered participants were defined by two consecutive negative NP/OP PCR tests, healthcare professional clearance, or symptom resolution. Each participant in the prospective study had whole blood, serum and a nasopharyngeal or oropharyngeal swab collected by mobile phlebotomists. Additional blood draws and questionnaires over an approximately two-month period could optionally be provided by prospective study participants. Before DNA extraction, blood samples from the prospective study were shipped at room temperature or frozen.

The chain links TRBV27 with TRBJ2-2; the junction holds 8 bases that match TRBD2. The receptor comes from a woman between 45 and 65 years old who had recovered from COVID-19. Sequenced input: PBMCs or T cells enriched from blood (not recorded which). This receptor has the CDR3 CASSTAGVTGELFF. The sequence in DNA is TGTGCCAGCAGTACAGCGGGGGTCACCGGGGAGCTGTTTTTT.